Presented here are 17 T cell receptor beta chains from one specimen sequenced in a study of T cells in Graves' hyperthyroidism and ophthalmopathy. It was RNA transcripts that yielded the amplified TCR beta CDR3 regions. Primed by the HTBI set, a first-round RT-PCR was run on the TCR CDR3. TCRdb re-derived calls from the multiplex PCR reads in MiXCR, one entry per CDR3 protein. Of about 500,000 distinct CDR3 sequences listed, about an eighth are singletons. The sample consisted of blood. The receptor source for this set is a woman under 30 with Graves' hyperthyroidism.

This clonotype came up a few times. This rearrangement joins TRBV19 to TRBJ1-2; D is possibly TRBD1 (6 bases). This CDR3 has 13 residues. The V end lost 6 bases, the J end lost 8 bases, and 16 bases lay between the germline ends. CDR1 LNHDA and CDR2 SQIVND come from the germline V gene (reference sequence). The CDR3 DNA reads as TGTGCCAGTAGGCCCACGGGGGCGCACGGCTACACCTTC. Encoded protein: CASRPTGAHGYTF.

This clonotype was seen repeatedly, ten times or more. The chain recombines TRBV19 with TRBJ2-3; 10 nucleotides agree with TRBD2. CDR1 is LNHDA, CDR2 SQIVND, per germline (reference sequence). This CDR3 has 16 amino acids. V lost 5 bases, J lost 1 base, and 6 bases stayed unmatched. The CDR3 DNA follows: TGTGCCAGTAGTCCAGGACTAGCGGAGCGCACAGATACGCAGTATTTT. Translation gives CASSPGLAERTDTQYF.

V gene TRBV19 combines with J gene TRBJ1-2; 9 nucleotides line up with TRBD1. CDR1 is LNHDA, CDR2 SQIVND, per germline (reference sequence). The CDR3 spans 15 residues. The J segment lost 4 bases and the V segment lost 5 bases, leaving 8 bases of the junction unmatched. CDR3 protein: CASSPQDRGGYGYTF. CDR3 nucleotides: TGTGCCAGTAGTCCCCAGGACAGGGGAGGCTATGGCTACACCTTC.

In its sample, this clonotype was seen many times. The chain is built from TRBV12-3 or TRBV12-4 and TRBJ1-1, with 9 bases that match TRBD1. The CDR3 length is 14 residues. V was clipped by 5 bases and J by 6 bases; unmatched bases: 7. CDR3 sequence reads: CASSGTGLRAEAFF. The CDR3 DNA sequence: TGTGCCAGCAGTGGGACAGGGCTTCGGGCTGAAGCTTTCTTT.

The chain is built from TRBV5-6 and TRBJ1-2; no clear D. The CDR3 consists of 14 residues. Germline V gene sequence: CDR1 SGHDT, CDR2 YYEEEE. The V and J ends lost 2 bases and 1 base respectively, with 9 bases between them. The CDR3 sequence: CASSLRQSNYGYTF. DNA for the CDR3: TGTGCCAGCAGCTTACGGCAGAGTAACTATGGCTACACCTTC. The full variable domain, rest sourced from reference TRBV5-6 and TRBJ1-2, is DAGVTQSPTHLIKTRGQQVTLRCSPKSGHDTVSWYQQALGQGPQFIFQYYEEEERQRGNFPDRFSGHQFPNYSSELNVNALLLGDSALYLCASSLRQSNYGYTFGSGTRLTVV.

This clonotype was recorded many times. This rearrangement joins TRBV6-2 or TRBV6-3 to TRBJ2-7; D gene uncertain. The CDR3 length is 15 residues. Germline loops: CDR1 MNHEY, CDR2 SVGEGT. V lost 5 bases and J lost 2, with 16 bases in between. The CDR3 nucleotides read TGTGCCAGCAGTGATCCCCGGGCGGCAACCTACGAGCAGTACGTC. Amino acid sequence: CASSDPRAATYEQYV.

This clonotype was counted only a few times. The chain carries TRBV11-2 and TRBJ2-7, with TRBD2 matching 8 bases. V dropped 6 bases and J dropped 12; count of bases not matched to a gene: 13. Looked up from germline, CDR1 is SGHAT and CDR2 is FQNNGV. The CDR3 has 13 residues. The CDR3 DNA follows: TGTGCCAGCAGGGACAGCGGGAGTTTACGGTTGTACGTC. This gives the protein CASRDSGSLRLYV.

This clonotype was observed many times. The chain joins TRBV2 to TRBJ2-2; weak D call: TRBD1 (6 bases). This CDR3 has 14 residues. V lost 4 bases and J 7 bases, leaving 13 bases between the germline ends. Germline V CDR1 and CDR2: SNHLY, FYNNEI. This CDR3 reads CASSVRGSGGELFF. The CDR3 nucleotides are TGTGCCAGCAGTGTCAGGGGCTCCGGCGGGGAGCTGTTTTTT.

A note on this clonotype: Germline and junction disagree at one end, which may indicate a read error. The chain joins TRBV5-5 to TRBJ2-3, with 7 bases aligning to TRBD2. CDR1 and CDR2 from the germline V gene are SGHKS and YYEKEE (reference sequence). This CDR3 spans 14 amino acids. CDR3 in amino acids: CASSLDPAGDTQFF. The CDR3 nucleotides are TGTGCCAGCAGCTTGGATCCTGCGGGAGATACGCAGTTTTTT.

The chain has TRBV29-1 and TRBJ1-1; possibly TRBD1 for D (6 bases). Germline CDR1 is SQVTM and CDR2 is ANQGSEA. CDR3 length: 15 amino acids. Deletions cut 5 bases from V and 3 bases from J, with 19 bases between. CDR3 residues: CSVRQDPNRHTEAFF. As DNA, the CDR3 is TGCAGCGTTAGACAGGACCCAAACCGCCACACTGAAGCTTTCTTT.

The chain's CDR3 is CASSPGRGPYEQYV. The CDR3, as DNA: TGTGCCAGCAGTCCCGGGCGGGGCCCTTACGAGCAGTACGTC. The V and J genes are TRBV27 and TRBJ2-7, with D possibly matching TRBD2 (6 bases). V lost 5 bases to trimming and J lost 4 bases, with 15 bases between them. Germline V CDR1 and CDR2: MNHEY, SMNVEV (reference sequence). The CDR3 has 14 amino acids.

At least ten counts were recorded for this clonotype. The V call is TRBV20-1, the J call TRBJ1-6, with D perhaps matching TRBD1 (5 bases). CDR3 length: 18 amino acids. V lost 0 bases and J lost 0, with 15 bases in between. The germline CDR1 and CDR2 sequences are DFQATT and SNEGSKA (reference sequence). The CDR3 DNA reads as TGCAGTGCTAGAGATAAGGGGTCCCTCACCTCCTATAATTCACCCCTCCACTTT. Its protein product is CSARDKGSLTSYNSPLHF.

This clonotype appeared many times. The genes are TRBV19 and TRBJ2-7; D not resolved. The CDR3 is 14 residues long. Germline-derived CDR1 and CDR2 are LNHDA and SQIVND (reference sequence). V was pared by 6 bases and J by 0 bases, with 12 bases between. The CDR3 is CASRPLYSSYEQYF. The CDR3 nucleotides read TGTGCCAGTAGACCCCTCTACAGCTCCTACGAGCAGTACTTC. The full variable domain, in which reference TRBV19 and TRBJ2-7 provide the parts outside the CDR3, is DGGITQSPKYLFRKEGQNVTLSCEQNLNHDAMYWYRQDPGQGLRLIYYSQIVNDFQKGDIAEGYSVSREKKESFPLTVTSAQKNPTAFYLCASRPLYSSYEQYFGPGTRLTVT.

This clonotype was observed at least ten times. This chain links TRBV29-1 with TRBJ1-1; D is unresolved. The V gene's germline CDR1 is SQVTM and CDR2 ANQGSEA. CDR3 length equals 15 residues. V lost 2 bases and J lost 1, with 14 bases in between. The CDR3 bases are TGCAGCGTTGAAAAGCAGGCGTGGGCGAACACTGAAGCTTTCTTT. Its protein product is CSVEKQAWANTEAFF.

The chain links TRBV9 to TRBJ2-5; no clear D. This CDR3 has 15 amino acids. Trimming removed 4 bases at V and 1 base at J, with 14 bases between. In germline, CDR1 is SGDLS, CDR2 YYNGEE. The CDR3, as DNA: TGTGCCAGCAGCCCACAGCCGGGTCTCCAAGAGACCCAGTACTTC. It is translated as CASSPQPGLQETQYF.

This clonotype was counted a few times. With a much larger clone just one base away, this may be a read error. V and J are TRBV30 and TRBJ1-1; TRBD1 matches at 9 bases. Germline assignment: CDR1 GTSNPN and CDR2 SVGIG (reference sequence). After removal of 3 bases from V and 6 bases from J, the junction contained 11 bases not matched to a gene. This CDR3 comprises 15 residues. In DNA form, the CDR3 reads TGTGCCTGGAGCCTACTGGACAGGGGAATTCCTGAAGCTTTCTTT. Its protein product is CAWSLLDRGIPEAFF.

The chain has TRBV9 and TRBJ2-3; the D gene is possibly TRBD2 (6 bases). The V end was cut by 7 bases, the J end by 2 bases, with 14 bases between. There are 14 residues in the CDR3. Germline lookup yields CDR1 SGDLS and CDR2 YYNGEE. The CDR3 spells CASGEMRDTDTQYF. CDR3 DNA: TGTGCCAGCGGAGAGATGCGGGACACAGATACGCAGTATTTT.